A single sample is the source of the 2 T cell receptor beta chains below, sequenced in a study of shared clonotypes between healthy human individuals. Profiled with immunoSEQ multiplex PCR; TCRdb holds only in-frame clones, not every one. The sample shows fewer than 400,000 clones, approximately 79% of them seen only once. Sequenced material: memory CD4+ T cells sorted from blood. The subset was: CD45RA-negative fraction. The receptor source for this set is a man aged 30 to 45 in good health.

The rearrangement links TRBV5-5 to TRBJ2-5, with D possibly being TRBD1 or TRBD2 (5 bases each). CDR1 and CDR2 from the germline V gene are SGHKS and YYEKEE (reference sequence). CDR3 size: 15 residues. The V gene lost 1 base and the J gene lost 1 base, with 11 bases spanning the gap. The DNA of the CDR3 is TGTGCCAGCAGCTTGTCCAGGGACCTCCAAGAGACCCAGTACTTC. Amino acids: CASSLSRDLQETQYF. The variable domain in full, with the rest retrieved from reference TRBV5-5 and TRBJ2-5, is DAGVTQSPTHLIKTRGQQVTLRCSPISGHKSVSWYQQVLGQGPQFIFQYYEKEERGRGNFPDRFSARQFPNYSSELNVNALLLGDSALYLCASSLSRDLQETQYFGPGTRLLVL.

The chain links TRBV20-1 to TRBJ2-7, with D uncertain. Germline V gene data show CDR1 as DFQATT and CDR2 as SNEGSKA (reference sequence). This CDR3 has 11 amino acids. V gave up 1 base and J gave up 6 bases, with 7 bases separating them. CDR3 sequence: CSARVVTEQYF. Written as DNA, the CDR3 is TGCAGTGCTAGAGTCGTCACCGAGCAGTACTTC.